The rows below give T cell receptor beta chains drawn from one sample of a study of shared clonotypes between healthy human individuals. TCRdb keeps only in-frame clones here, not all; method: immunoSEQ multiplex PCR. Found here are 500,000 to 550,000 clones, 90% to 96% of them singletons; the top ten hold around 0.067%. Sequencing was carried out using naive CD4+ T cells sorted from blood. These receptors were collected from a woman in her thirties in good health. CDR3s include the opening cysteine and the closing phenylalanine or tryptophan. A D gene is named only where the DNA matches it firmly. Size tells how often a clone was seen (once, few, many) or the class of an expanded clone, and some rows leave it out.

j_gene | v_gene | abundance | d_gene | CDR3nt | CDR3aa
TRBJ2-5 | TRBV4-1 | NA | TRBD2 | TGCGCCAGCAGCCAAGGATCGCTAGCGGGAGAAGGAGAGACCCAGTACTTC | CASSQGSLAGEGETQYF
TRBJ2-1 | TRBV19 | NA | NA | TGTGCCAGTAGAACGTCAGCGAACCTGAGGGTCAATGAGCAGTTCTTC | CASRTSANLRVNEQFF
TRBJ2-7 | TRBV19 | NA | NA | TGTGCCAGTAGTATAGGTCGGACATACGAGCAGTACTTC | CASSIGRTYEQYF
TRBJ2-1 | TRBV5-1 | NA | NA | TGCGCCAGCGGGACCCAGGGGTTATCCTACAATGAGCAGTTCTTC | CASGTQGLSYNEQFF
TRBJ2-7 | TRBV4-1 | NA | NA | TGCGCCAGCAGCCAAGCCCGAGCGATCTCCTACGAGCAGTACTTC | CASSQARAISYEQYF
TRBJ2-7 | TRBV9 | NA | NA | TGTGCCAGCAGCCTGGCCGGGGGAAGCTCCTACGAGCAGTACTTC | CASSLAGGSSYEQYF
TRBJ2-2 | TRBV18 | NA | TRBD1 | TGTGCCAGCTCACCTGGGACAGGGCAATCCGCGAACACCGGGGAGCTGTTTTTT | CASSPGTGQSANTGELFF
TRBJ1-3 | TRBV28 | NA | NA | TGTGCCAGCAGTTTTGCTCTCTCTGGAAACACCATATATTTT | CASSFALSGNTIYF
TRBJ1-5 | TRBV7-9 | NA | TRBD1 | TGTGCCAGCAGCCCGGGACAGGAAAATCAGCCCCAGCATTTT | CASSPGQENQPQHF
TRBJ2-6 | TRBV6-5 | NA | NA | TGTGCCAGCAGTTACTCCGTTAACTCTGGGGCCAACGTCCTGACTTTC | CASSYSVNSGANVLTF
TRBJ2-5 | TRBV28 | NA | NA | TGTGCCAGCAGTTTTCCCGGTGGGGAGACCCAGTACTTC | CASSFPGGETQYF
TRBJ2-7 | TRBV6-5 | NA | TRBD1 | TGTGCCAGCAGGCCCGGGACAGGGAAAACCTACGAGCAGTACTTC | CASRPGTGKTYEQYF
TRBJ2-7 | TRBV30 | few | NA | TGTGCCTGGAGAGACCAGTGGAGCGAGCAGTACTTC | CAWRDQWSEQYF
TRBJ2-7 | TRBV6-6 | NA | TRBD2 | TGTGCCAGCAGTTCCGCCCTAGCGGGAGCCGCCAACGAGCAGTACTTC | CASSSALAGAANEQYF
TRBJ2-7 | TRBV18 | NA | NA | TGTGCCAGCTCACCTGGGCCCGCGGGTGACTACGAGCAGTACTTC | CASSPGPAGDYEQYF
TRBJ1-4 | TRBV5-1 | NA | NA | TGCGCCAGCAGCTTGAGAGAGTTTAATGAAAAACTGTTTTTT | CASSLREFNEKLFF
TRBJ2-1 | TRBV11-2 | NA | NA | TGTGCCAGCAGCTTAAATCTAGACGTTTCGGATGAGCAGTTCTTC | CASSLNLDVSDEQFF
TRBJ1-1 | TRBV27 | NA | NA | TGTGCCAGCAGTTTGGCCACAGGATTCCTTGTGGGGAACACTGAAGCTTTCTTT | CASSLATGFLVGNTEAFF
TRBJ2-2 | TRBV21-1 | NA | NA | TGTGCCAGCAGTGCCAGACAGGGGGCAAGCACCGGGGAGCTGTTTTTT | CASSARQGASTGELFF
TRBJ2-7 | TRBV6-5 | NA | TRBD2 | TGTGCCAGCAGTTACTCTGCACCGGGACTAGGCTACGAGCAGTACTTC | CASSYSAPGLGYEQYF
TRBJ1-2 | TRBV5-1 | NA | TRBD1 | TGCGCCAGCAGCTTACAGGGGGCGGTCGGCTACACCTTC | CASSLQGAVGYTF
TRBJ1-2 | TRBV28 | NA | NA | TGTGCCAGCAGCCCCAACAGGGTAGGGAATGGCTACACCTTC | CASSPNRVGNGYTF
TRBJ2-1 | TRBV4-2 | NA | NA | TGTGCCAGCAGTCCCCCGGGGTTTAATGAGCAGTTCTTC | CASSPPGFNEQFF
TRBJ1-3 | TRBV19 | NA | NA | TGTGCCAGTAGTCTCGACCCAGCAGGGGCTGGAAACACCATATATTTT | CASSLDPAGAGNTIYF
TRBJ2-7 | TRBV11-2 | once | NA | TGTGCCAGCAGCTTAGTGCAGGGCGAGCAGTACTTC | CASSLVQGEQYF
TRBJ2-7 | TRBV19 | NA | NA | TGTGCCAGTAGTAAACGGACAGACTCCTACGAGCAGTACTTC | CASSKRTDSYEQYF
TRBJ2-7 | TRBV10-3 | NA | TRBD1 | TGTGCCATCAGTGGGACAGGGGGACCCTACGAGCAGTACTTC | CAISGTGGPYEQYF
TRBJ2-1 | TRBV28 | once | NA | TGTGCCAGCAGCCTCGGTGGGCTGAAGGTACATGAGCAGTTCTTC | CASSLGGLKVHEQFF
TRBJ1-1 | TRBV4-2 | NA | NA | TGTGCCAGCAGCCAAGAGTGGGGCAGAGGGCTCACTGAAGCTTTCTTT | CASSQEWGRGLTEAFF
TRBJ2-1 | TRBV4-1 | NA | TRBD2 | TGCGCCAGCAGCCCAACGGGACTAGCACCACCAAATGAGCAGTTCTTC | CASSPTGLAPPNEQFF
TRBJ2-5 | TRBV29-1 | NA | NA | TGCAGCGTTCTCGGGTTACAAGAGACCCAGTACTTC | CSVLGLQETQYF
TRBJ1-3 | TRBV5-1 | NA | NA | TGCGCCAGCAGCTTGGCAGACAGCTCTGGAAACACCATATATTTT | CASSLADSSGNTIYF
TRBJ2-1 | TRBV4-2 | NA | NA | TGTGCCAGCAGCCAAGATTGGTACGTAGGTGAGCAGTTCTTC | CASSQDWYVGEQFF
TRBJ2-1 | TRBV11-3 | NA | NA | TGTGCCAGCAGCTTAGGAGGGAAGCGTAACAATGAGCAGTTCTTC | CASSLGGKRNNEQFF
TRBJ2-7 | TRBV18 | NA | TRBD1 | TGTGCCAGCTCCCTCGCGCAAGGGGGCACGAACGAGCAGTACTTC | CASSLAQGGTNEQYF
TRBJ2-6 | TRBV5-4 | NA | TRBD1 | TGTGCCAGCATTCCGGGACAGGGGCTCTCTGGGGCCAACGTCCTGACTTTC | CASIPGQGLSGANVLTF
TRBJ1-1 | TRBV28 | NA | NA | TGTGCCAGCAGTATACCGGGGTTCACTGAAGCTTTCTTT | CASSIPGFTEAFF
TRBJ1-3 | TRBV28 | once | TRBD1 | TGTGCCAGCACAGGGGGGACTGGAAACACCATATATTTT | CASTGGTGNTIYF
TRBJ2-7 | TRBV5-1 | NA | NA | TGCGCCAGCAGCAAGACAGGAGAGGCCACCTACGAGCAGTACTTC | CASSKTGEATYEQYF
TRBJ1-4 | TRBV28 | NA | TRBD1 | TGTGCCAGCAGCCCGGGACAGGATGAAAAACTGTTTTTT | CASSPGQDEKLFF
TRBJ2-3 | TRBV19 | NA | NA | TGTGCCAGTTCCCCAGGGTGGGGCACAGATACGCAGTATTTT | CASSPGWGTDTQYF
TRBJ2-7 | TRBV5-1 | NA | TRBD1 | TGCGCCAGCAGGGGACAGGTTGGACCCTACGAGCAGTACTTC | CASRGQVGPYEQYF
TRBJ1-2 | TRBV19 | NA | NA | TGTGCCAGTAGTGTTGTTACAGGCGACTATGGCTACACCTTC | CASSVVTGDYGYTF
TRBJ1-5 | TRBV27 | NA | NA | TGTGCCAGCAGTTTATCTGCTGGGACCCAGCCCCAGCATTTT | CASSLSAGTQPQHF
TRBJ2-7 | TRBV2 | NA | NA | TGTGCCAGCAGTGAAATCTACGAGCAGTACTTC | CASSEIYEQYF
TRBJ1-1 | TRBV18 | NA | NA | TGTGCCAGCTCACCAGTGGTAATGAACACTGAAGCTTTCTTT | CASSPVVMNTEAFF
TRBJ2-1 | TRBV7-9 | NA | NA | TGTGCCAGCAGCACGCGTAGGACTAAAAAATACAATGAGCAGTTCTTC | CASSTRRTKKYNEQFF
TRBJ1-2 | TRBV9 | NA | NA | TGTGCCAGCAGCGTAGACGTGTATGGCTACACCTTC | CASSVDVYGYTF
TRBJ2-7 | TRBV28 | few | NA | TGTGCCAGCAGTTTCCATCAACCGGTAAGCGAGCAGTACTTC | CASSFHQPVSEQYF
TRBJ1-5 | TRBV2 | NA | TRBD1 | TGTGCCAGCAAACAGGGGACGAATCAGCCCCAGCATTTT | CASKQGTNQPQHF